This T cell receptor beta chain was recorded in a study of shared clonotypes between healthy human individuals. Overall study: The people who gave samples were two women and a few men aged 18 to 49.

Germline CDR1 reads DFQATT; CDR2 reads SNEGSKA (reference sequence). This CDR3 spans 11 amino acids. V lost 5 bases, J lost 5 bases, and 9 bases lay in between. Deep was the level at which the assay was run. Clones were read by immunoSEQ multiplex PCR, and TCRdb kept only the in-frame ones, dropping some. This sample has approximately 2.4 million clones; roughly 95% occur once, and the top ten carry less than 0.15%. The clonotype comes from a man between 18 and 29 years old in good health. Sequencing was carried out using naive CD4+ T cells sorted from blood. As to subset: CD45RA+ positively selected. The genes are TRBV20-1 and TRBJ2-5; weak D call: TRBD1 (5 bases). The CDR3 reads CSAGAVETQYF. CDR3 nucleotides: TGCAGTGCTGGGGCAGTGGAGACCCAGTACTTC.